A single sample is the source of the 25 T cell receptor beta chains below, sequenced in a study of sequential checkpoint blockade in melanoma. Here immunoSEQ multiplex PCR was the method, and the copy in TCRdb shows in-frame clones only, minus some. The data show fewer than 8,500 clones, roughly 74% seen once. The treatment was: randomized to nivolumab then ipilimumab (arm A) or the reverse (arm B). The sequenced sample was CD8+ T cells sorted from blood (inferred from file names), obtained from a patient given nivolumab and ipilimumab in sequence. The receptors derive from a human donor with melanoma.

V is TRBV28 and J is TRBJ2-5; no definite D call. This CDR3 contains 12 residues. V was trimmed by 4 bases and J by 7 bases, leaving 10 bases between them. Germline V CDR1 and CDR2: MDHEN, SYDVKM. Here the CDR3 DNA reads TGTGCCAGCAGTTACGACTTGGGGACCCAGTACTTC. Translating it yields CASSYDLGTQYF.

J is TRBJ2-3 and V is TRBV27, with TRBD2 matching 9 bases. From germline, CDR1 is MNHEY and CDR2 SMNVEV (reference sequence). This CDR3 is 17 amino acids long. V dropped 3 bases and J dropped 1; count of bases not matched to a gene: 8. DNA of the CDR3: TGTGCCAGCAGTTTTTACGGCGGGAGGGACGGCACAGATACGCAGTATTTT. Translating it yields CASSFYGGRDGTDTQYF.

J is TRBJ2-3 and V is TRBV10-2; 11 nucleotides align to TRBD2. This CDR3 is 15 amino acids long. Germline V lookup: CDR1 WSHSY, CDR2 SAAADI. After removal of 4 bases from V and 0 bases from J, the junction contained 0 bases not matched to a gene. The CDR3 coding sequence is TGCGCCAGCAGTGGGACTAGCGGGAGCACAGATACGCAGTATTTT. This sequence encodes CASSGTSGSTDTQYF.

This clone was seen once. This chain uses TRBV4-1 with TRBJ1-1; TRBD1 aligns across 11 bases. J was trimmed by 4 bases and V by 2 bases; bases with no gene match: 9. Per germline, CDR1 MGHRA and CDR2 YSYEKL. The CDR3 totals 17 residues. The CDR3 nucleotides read TGCGCCAGCAGCCAACAAGGACAGGGGGCGGGGGGCACTGAAGCTTTCTTT. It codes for CASSQQGQGAGGTEAFF.

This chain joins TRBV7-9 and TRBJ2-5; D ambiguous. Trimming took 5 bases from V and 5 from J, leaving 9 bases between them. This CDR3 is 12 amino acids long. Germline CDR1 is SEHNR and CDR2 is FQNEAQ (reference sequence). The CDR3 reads CASSPPVETQYF. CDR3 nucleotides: TGTGCCAGCAGCCCCCCGGTTGAGACCCAGTACTTC.

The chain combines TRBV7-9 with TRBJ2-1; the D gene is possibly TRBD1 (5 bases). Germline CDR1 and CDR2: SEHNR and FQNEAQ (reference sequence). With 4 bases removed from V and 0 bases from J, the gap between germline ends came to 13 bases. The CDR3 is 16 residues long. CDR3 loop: CASSSHRTSSYNEQFF. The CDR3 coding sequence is TGTGCCAGCAGCTCTCACAGGACGAGCTCCTACAATGAGCAGTTCTTC.

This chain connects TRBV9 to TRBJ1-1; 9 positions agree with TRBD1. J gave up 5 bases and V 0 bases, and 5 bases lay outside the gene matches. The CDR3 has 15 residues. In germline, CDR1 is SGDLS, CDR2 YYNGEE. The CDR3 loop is CASSVGSGQGTEAFF. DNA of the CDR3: TGTGCCAGCAGCGTAGGGTCAGGACAGGGGACTGAAGCTTTCTTT.

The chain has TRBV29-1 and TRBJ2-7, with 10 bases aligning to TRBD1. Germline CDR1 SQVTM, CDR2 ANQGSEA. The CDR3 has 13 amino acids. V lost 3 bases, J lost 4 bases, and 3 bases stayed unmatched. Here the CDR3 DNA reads TGCAGCGTTGATTTGGGACAGGGGTACGAGCAGTACTTC. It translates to CSVDLGQGYEQYF.

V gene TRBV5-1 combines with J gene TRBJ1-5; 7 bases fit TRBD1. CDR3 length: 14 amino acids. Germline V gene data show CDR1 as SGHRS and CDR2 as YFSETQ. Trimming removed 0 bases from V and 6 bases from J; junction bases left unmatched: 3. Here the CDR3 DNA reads TGCGCCAGCAGCTTGGAGCAGGGGGTTCAGCCCCAGCATTTT. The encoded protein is CASSLEQGVQPQHF. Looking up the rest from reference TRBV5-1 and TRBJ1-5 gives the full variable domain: KAGVTQTPRYLIKTRGQQVTLSCSPISGHRSVSWYQQTPGQGLQFLFEYFSETQRNKGNFPGRFSGRQFSNSRSEMNVSTLELGDSALYLCASSLEQGVQPQHFGDGTRLSIL.

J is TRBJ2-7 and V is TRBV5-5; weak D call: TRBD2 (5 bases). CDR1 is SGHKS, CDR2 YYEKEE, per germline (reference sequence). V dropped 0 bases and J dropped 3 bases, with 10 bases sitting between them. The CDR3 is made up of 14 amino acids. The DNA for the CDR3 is TGTGCCAGCAGCTTGGTTGGACTCAACTACGAGCAGTACTTC. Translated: CASSLVGLNYEQYF.

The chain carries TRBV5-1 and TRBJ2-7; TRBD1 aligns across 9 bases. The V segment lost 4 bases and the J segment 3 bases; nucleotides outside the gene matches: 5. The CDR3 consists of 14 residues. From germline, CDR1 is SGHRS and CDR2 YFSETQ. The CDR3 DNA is TGCGCCAGCAGCCCGGGACAGGGTCACTACGAGCAGTACTTC. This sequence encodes CASSPGQGHYEQYF.

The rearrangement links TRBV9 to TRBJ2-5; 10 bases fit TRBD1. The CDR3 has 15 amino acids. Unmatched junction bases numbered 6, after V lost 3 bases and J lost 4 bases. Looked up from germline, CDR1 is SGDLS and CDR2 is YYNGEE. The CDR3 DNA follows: TGTGCCAGCAGCGGCGGACAGGGGGGGTCAGAGACCCAGTACTTC. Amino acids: CASSGGQGGSETQYF.

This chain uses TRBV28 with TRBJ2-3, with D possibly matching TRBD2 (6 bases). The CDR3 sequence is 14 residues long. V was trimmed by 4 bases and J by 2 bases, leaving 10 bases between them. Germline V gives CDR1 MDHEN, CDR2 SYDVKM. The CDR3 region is CASSWDSTTDTQYF. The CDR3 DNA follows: TGTGCCAGCAGTTGGGACTCCACCACAGATACGCAGTATTTT.

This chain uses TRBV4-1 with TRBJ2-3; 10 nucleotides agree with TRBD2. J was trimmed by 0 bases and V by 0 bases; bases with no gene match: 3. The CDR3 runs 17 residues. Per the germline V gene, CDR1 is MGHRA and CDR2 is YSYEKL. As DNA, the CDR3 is TGCGCCAGCAGCCAAGATCCACTAGCGGGAAGCACAGATACGCAGTATTTT. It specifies CASSQDPLAGSTDTQYF.

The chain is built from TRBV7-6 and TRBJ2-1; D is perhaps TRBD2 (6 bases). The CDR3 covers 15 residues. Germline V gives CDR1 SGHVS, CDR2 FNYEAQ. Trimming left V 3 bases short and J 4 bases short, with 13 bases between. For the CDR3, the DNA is TGTGCCAGCAGCTTGGGGACTGCGATTTACAATGAGCAGTTCTTC. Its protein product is CASSLGTAIYNEQFF.

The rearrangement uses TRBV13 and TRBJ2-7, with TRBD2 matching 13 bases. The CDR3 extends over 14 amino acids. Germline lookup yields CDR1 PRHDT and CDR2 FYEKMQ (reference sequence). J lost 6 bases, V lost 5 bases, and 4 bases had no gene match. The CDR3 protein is CASSARLAGGEQYF. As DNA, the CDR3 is TGTGCCAGCAGCGCTAGACTAGCGGGAGGCGAGCAGTACTTC.

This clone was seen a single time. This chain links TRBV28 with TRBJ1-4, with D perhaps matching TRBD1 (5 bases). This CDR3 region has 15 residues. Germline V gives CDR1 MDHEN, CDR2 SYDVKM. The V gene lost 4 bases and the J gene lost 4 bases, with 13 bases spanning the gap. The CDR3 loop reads CASSYLWGGNEKLFF. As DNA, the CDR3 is TGTGCCAGCAGTTATCTATGGGGGGGTAATGAAAAACTGTTTTTT.

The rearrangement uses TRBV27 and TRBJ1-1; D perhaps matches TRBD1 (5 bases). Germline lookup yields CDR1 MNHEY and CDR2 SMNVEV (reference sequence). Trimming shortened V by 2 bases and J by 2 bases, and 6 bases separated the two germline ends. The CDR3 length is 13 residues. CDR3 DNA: TGTGCCAGCAGTTTACAGGGAAACACTGAAGCTTTCTTT. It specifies CASSLQGNTEAFF.

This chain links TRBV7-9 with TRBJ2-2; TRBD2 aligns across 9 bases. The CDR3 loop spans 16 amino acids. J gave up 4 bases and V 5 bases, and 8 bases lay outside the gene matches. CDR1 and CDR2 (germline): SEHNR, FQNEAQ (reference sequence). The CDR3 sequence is CASSPREAGGTGELFF. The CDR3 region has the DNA TGTGCCAGCAGCCCCCGGGAAGCGGGGGGCACCGGGGAGCTGTTTTTT.

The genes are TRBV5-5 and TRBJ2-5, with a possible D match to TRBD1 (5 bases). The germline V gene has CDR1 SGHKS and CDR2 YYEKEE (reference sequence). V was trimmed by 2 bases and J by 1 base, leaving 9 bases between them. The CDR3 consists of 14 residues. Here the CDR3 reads CASSLSQGQETQYF. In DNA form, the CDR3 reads TGTGCCAGCAGCTTATCCCAGGGCCAAGAGACCCAGTACTTC.

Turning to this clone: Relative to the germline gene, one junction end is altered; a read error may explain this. The CDR3 DNA sequence: TGTGCCAGCAGGGAGACAGGGGCGCCCTGGTGGGACTTC. It specifies CASRETGAPWWDF. The V and J genes are TRBV2 and TRBJ2-4, with TRBD1 matching 8 bases. Germline V gene lookup returns CDR1 SNHLY and CDR2 FYNNEI. The CDR3 length is 13 residues.

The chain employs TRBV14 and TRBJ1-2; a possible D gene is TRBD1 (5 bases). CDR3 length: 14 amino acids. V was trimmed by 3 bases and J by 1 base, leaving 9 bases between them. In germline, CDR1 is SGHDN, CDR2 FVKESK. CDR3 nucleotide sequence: TGTGCCAGCAGCCAGACAGTCTATAACTATGGCTACACCTTC. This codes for CASSQTVYNYGYTF.

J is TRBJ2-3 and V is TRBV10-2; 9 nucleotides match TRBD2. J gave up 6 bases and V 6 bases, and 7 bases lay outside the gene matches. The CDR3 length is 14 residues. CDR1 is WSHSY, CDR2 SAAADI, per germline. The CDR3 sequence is CASRGLAHTDTQYF. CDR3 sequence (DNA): TGCGCCAGCAGGGGACTAGCTCATACGGATACGCAGTATTTT.

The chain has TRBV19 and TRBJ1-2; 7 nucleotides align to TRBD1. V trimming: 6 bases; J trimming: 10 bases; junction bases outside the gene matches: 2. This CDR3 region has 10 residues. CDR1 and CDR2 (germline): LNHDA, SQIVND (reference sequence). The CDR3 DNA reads TGTGCCAGTAGGGGGACAGACTACACCTTC. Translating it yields CASRGTDYTF.

The CDR3 region has the DNA TGTGCCAGCAGTGTCTACCACGGGACACGCTACGAGCAGTACTTC. This codes for CASSVYHGTRYEQYF. The rearrangement links TRBV25-1 to TRBJ2-7; D perhaps matches TRBD1 (6 bases). Trimming took 4 bases from V and 3 from J, leaving 16 bases between them. Per germline, CDR1 MGHDK and CDR2 SYGVNS. The CDR3 extends over 15 amino acids.